A selection of T cell receptor beta chains follows, all from one sample in a study of cytomegalovirus exposure and HLA in healthy donors. Sequenced by immunoSEQ multiplex PCR; TCRdb stores in-frame clones only, minus some. The repertoire has some 180,000 clones, 85% of them found once; the top ten carry over 2%. Sequenced input: PBMCs. These receptor sequences come from a woman aged 45-65 years in good health and CMV-seronegative. The CDR3 runs from the conserved cysteine through the conserved F or W. D genes are given only for firm matches. Clone size is given for some rows only: seen once, a few or many times, or a class if the clone is expanded.

clone_size j_call d_call v_call cdr3_aa cdr3_nt
. TRBJ2-3 TRBD2 TRBV18 CASSYSGSTDTQYF TGTGCCAGCTCATATAGCGGGAGCACAGATACGCAGTATTTT
. TRBJ2-1 . TRBV29-1 CSVVEARRVNEQFF TGCAGCGTTGTGGAGGCGCGAAGAGTCAATGAGCAGTTCTTC
. TRBJ2-6 TRBD2 TRBV18 CASSRTGTIISGANVLTF TGTGCCAGCTCGCGGACCGGGACTATAATCTCTGGGGCCAACGTCCTGACTTTC
. TRBJ1-1 . TRBV6-5 CASRGRQLLNTEAFF TGTGCCAGCAGGGGAAGACAGCTACTGAACACTGAAGCTTTCTTT
. TRBJ2-3 TRBD2 TRBV5-1 CASSPGLAGGQDTQYF TGCGCCAGCAGCCCTGGACTAGCGGGAGGGCAGGATACGCAGTATTTT
. TRBJ2-5 . TRBV7-3 CASSLMRSEQETQYF TGTGCCAGCAGCTTAATGCGTTCCGAGCAAGAGACCCAGTACTTC
. TRBJ1-4 . TRBV5-6 CASSLALGTNEKLFF TGTGCCAGCAGCTTGGCCCTCGGGACTAATGAAAAACTGTTTTTT
. TRBJ2-5 . TRBV27 CASRNRLTPGSTQYF TGTGCCAGCCGAAACCGACTGACCCCTGGGAGCACCCAGTACTTC
. TRBJ2-1 . TRBV10-2 CASSAQGLDEQFF TGCGCCAGCAGTGCCCAGGGTTTAGATGAGCAGTTCTTC
few TRBJ1-1 . TRBV7-2 CASSLTGTRQNTEAFF TGTGCCAGCAGCTTAACCGGGACACGACAGAACACTGAAGCTTTCTTT
few TRBJ2-3 TRBD2 TRBV15 CATSAGTSGRTDTQYF TGTGCCACCAGCGCCGGGACTAGCGGGAGAACAGATACGCAGTATTTT
. TRBJ2-7 TRBD1 TRBV15 CATSKEVWGTGTAGYEQYF TGTGCCACCAGTAAAGAGGTCTGGGGGACAGGGACAGCCGGATACGAGCAGTACTTC